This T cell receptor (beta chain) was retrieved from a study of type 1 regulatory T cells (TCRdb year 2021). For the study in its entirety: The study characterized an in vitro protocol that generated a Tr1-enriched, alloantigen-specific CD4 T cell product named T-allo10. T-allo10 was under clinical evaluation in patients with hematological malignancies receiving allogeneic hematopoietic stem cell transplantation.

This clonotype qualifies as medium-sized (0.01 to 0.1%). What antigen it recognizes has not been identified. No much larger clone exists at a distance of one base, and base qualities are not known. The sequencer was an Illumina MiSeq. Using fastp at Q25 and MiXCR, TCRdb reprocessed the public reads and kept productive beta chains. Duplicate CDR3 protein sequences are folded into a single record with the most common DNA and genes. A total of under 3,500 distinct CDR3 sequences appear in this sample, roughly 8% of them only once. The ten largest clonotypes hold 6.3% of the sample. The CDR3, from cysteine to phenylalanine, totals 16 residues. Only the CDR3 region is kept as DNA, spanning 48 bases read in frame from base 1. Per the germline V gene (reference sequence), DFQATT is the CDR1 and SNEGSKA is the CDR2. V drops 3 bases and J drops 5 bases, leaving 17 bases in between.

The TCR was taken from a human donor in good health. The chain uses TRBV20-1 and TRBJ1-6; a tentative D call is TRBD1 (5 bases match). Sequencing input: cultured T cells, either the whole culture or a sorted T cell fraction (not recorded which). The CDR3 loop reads CSARSVAQANNSPLHF. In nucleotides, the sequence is TGCAGTGCTAGGTCTGTGGCACAGGCGAATAATTCACCCCTCCACTTT.